The source of this T cell receptor (beta chain) is a study of early T cells in non-severe SARS-CoV-2 infection. Researchers tagged individual cDNA molecules with unique molecular identifiers. TCRdb reprocessed the 5' RACE reads with MiXCR, giving one entry per CDR3 protein. The sample gives 35,000 to 50,000 distinct CDR3 sequences, approximately 7.1% of which show up once; roughly 4.3% is in the top ten. This CDR3 is built from 14 residues. Trimming stripped 6 bases from V and 2 bases from J, with 13 bases between. In germline, CDR1 is SEHNR, CDR2 FQNEAQ (reference sequence). The material sequenced was whole blood. The TCR comes from an adult who was a healthcare worker with PCR-confirmed SARS-CoV-2 infection or an uninfected control (not recorded which). This chain connects TRBV7-9 to TRBJ2-5; no definite D call. CDR3 region: CASSADGTQETQYF. CDR3 sequence (DNA): TGTGCCAGCAGTGCAGACGGTACGCAAGAGACCCAGTACTTC.